This T cell receptor (beta chain) was identified in a study of T cell responses to AZD1222 COVID-19 vaccine. Sequencing was performed with immunoSEQ multiplex PCR; in TCRdb, only in-frame clones are kept and a portion is missing. The sample consists of 85,000 to 130,000 clones, 80% to 90% of them appearing once. Regarding this clone: Its antigen is not identified.

CDR1 is MNHEY and CDR2 is SVGEGT in the germline V gene. Trimming shortened V by 5 bases and J by 4 bases, and 11 bases separated the two germline ends. This CDR3 region has 13 residues. Study-level results: Dominant CD4 TCR responses targeted spike regions 160-218 and 743-854.

The clonotype comes from an adult in good health. The genes are TRBV6-2 or TRBV6-3 and TRBJ1-2, with a possible D match to TRBD1 (5 bases). The sample was peripheral blood, taken on day 0 of AZD1222 vaccination. Here the CDR3 reads CASSLRDGYGYTF. CDR3 nucleotides: TGTGCCAGCAGTCTGAGGGACGGCTATGGCTACACCTTC.